These T cell receptor beta chains were read from a single sample in a study of regulatory T cells in long-lasting Graves disease. TCRdb fed the multiplex PCR reads into MiXCR, producing one record per CDR3 protein. Of approximately 350,000 distinct CDR3 sequences in the sample, 15% to 20% are singletons; the top ten hold about 19%. Separately, the same data were catalogued under a study of T cells in Graves' hyperthyroidism and ophthalmopathy.

The sample was peripheral blood mononuclear cells (PBMCs), taken at new diagnosis, from a patient treated with antithyroid drugs. The receptors come from a woman younger than 35 with Graves disease. CDR3s include the opening cysteine and the closing phenylalanine or tryptophan. The D gene is left open where the match is weak. Expanded clones get a size class; other rows say once, few or many, or leave the size out.

clone_size j_call v_call d_call cdr3_aa cdr3_nt
. TRBJ1-2 TRBV10-3 . CAISDWVSNYGYTF TGTGCCATCAGTGATTGGGTTTCCAACTATGGCTACACCTTC
many TRBJ2-7 TRBV27 TRBD2 CASSSRAGPTYEQYF TGTGCCAGCAGTTCCCGAGCGGGACCAACCTACGAGCAGTACTTC
. TRBJ2-1 TRBV6-2/TRBV6-3 . CASSQERAYNEQFF TGTGCCAGCAGCCAAGAAAGGGCATACAATGAGCAGTTCTTC
many TRBJ1-1 TRBV6-1 . CASSAPFFPLEGVTNEAFF TGTGCCAGCAGTGCCCCCTTCTTTCCCTTGGAAGGTGTAACAAATGAAGCTTTCTTT
many TRBJ2-1 TRBV20-1 TRBD2 CSAQRLAGNYNEQFF TGCAGTGCCCAGCGACTAGCGGGAAACTACAATGAGCAGTTCTTC
many TRBJ2-7 TRBV10-3 TRBD1 CAISESDRTYEQYF TGTGCCATCAGTGAGTCGGACAGGACCTACGAGCAGTACTTC
many TRBJ2-3 TRBV28 TRBD2 CASRIAGVNTDTQYF TGTGCCAGCAGGATAGCGGGAGTTAACACAGATACGCAGTATTTT
many TRBJ2-6 TRBV5-1 TRBD2 CASRPSGGPASLSGANVLTF TGCGCCAGCAGACCTAGCGGGGGACCCGCCTCTCTCTCTGGGGCCAACGTCCTGACTTTC
. TRBJ2-2 TRBV5-5 TRBD2 CASSLSRLAGDTGELFF TGTGCCAGCAGCTTGTCGAGGCTAGCGGGAGACACCGGGGAGCTGTTTTTT
few TRBJ1-5 TRBV10-2 . CASSDWAENQPQHF TGCGCCAGCAGTGATTGGGCAGAGAATCAGCCCCAGCATTTT
many TRBJ2-3 TRBV28 . CASIGETTQYF TGTGCCAGCATCGGGGAGACCACGCAGTATTTT
few TRBJ2-7 TRBV27 . CASSPLGFGEQYF TGTGCCAGCAGTCCCCTCGGATTTGGTGAGCAGTACTTC
. TRBJ2-1 TRBV6-9 . CASSYGGLSYNEQFF TGTGCCAGCAGTTACGGGGGACTCTCCTACAATGAGCAGTTCTTC
few TRBJ2-6 TRBV11-2 . CASSSFGVSGANVLTF TGTGCCAGCAGCTCCTTTGGGGTCTCTGGGGCCAACGTCCTGACTTTC
many TRBJ1-2 TRBV7-2 . CASSPSGGPYGYTF TGTGCCAGCAGCCCCTCCGGGGGTCCCTATGGCTACACCTTC
many TRBJ1-1 TRBV12-3/TRBV12-4 . CASSSGTVNTEAFF TGTGCCAGCAGTTCGGGGACGGTGAACACTGAAGCTTTCTTT
many TRBJ2-2 TRBV13 . CASSLTPGENTGELFF TGTGCCAGCAGCTTAACACCAGGCGAGAACACCGGGGAGCTGTTTTTT
once TRBJ2-7 TRBV24-1 . CATSHAGTYEQYF TGTGCCACCAGTCACGCAGGGACCTACGAGCAGTACTTC
. TRBJ1-1 TRBV20-1 TRBD1 CSAPRTGSNTEAFF TGCAGTGCCCCTAGGACAGGGTCGAACACTGAAGCTTTCTTT
. TRBJ2-5 TRBV7-9 TRBD2 CASSSTVLAGGTQYF TGTGCCAGCAGCTCCACCGTCCTAGCGGGGGGGACCCAGTACTTC
few TRBJ1-6 TRBV6-2/TRBV6-3 . CASSYGQTYNSPLHF TGTGCCAGCAGTTACGGGCAGACCTATAATTCACCCCTCCACTTT
many TRBJ1-2 TRBV12-3/TRBV12-4 TRBD1 CASRRQGAPSRYGYTF TGTGCCAGCAGACGACAGGGTGCGCCAAGCCGCTATGGCTACACCTTC
many TRBJ1-5 TRBV12-3/TRBV12-4 . CASSPEYSNQPQHF TGTGCCAGCAGCCCGGAATATAGCAATCAGCCCCAGCATTTT
many TRBJ1-2 TRBV6-1 . CASSESWVGGYTF TGTGCCAGCAGTGAATCGTGGGTTGGCGGCTACACCTTC
many TRBJ2-3 TRBV7-2 TRBD2 CASSPGQRGRTDTQYF TGTGCCAGCAGCCCCGGGCAGCGGGGGCGCACAGATACGCAGTATTTT
many TRBJ1-2 TRBV12-3/TRBV12-4 . CASTGTIYGYTF TGTGCCAGCACCGGGACTATCTATGGCTACACCTTC
few TRBJ2-5 TRBV6-1 TRBD2 CASPAGTSIWETQYF TGTGCCAGTCCTGCGGGGACTAGCATCTGGGAGACCCAGTACTTC
many TRBJ2-4 TRBV3-1 . CASSQPGAKNIQYF TGTGCCAGCAGCCAGCCGGGAGCCAAAAACATTCAGTACTTC
. TRBJ1-5 TRBV19 . CASSIREERTHSNQPQHF TGTGCCAGTAGCATAAGAGAGGAGAGGACCCATAGCAATCAGCCCCAGCATTTT
many TRBJ2-2 TRBV28 . CASSRGANTGELFF TGTGCCAGCAGCCGAGGGGCGAACACCGGGGAGCTGTTTTTT
. TRBJ1-2 TRBV5-1 . CASSLGGVGNYGYTF TGCGCCAGCAGCTTGGGGGGGGTTGGAAACTATGGCTACACCTTC